These T cell receptor beta chains were read from a single sample in a study of blood T cell repertoires in COVID-19. Profiled with immunoSEQ multiplex PCR; TCRdb holds only in-frame clones, not every one. The table has 120,000 to 150,000 clones, around nine tenths seen once. The material sequenced was PBMCs or T cells enriched from blood (not recorded which). The receptors derive from a woman younger than 45 with acute COVID-19. CDR3s include the opening cysteine and the closing phenylalanine or tryptophan. D genes are given only for firm matches. Size is stated for part of the rows, as once, few or many counts, or as a class when the clone is expanded.

>NA|TRBV11-2|TRBJ2-3|NA
CASSSGGTASSVGDTQYF
TGTGCCAGCAGCTCGGGCGGGACAGCCTCATCTGTAGGGGATACGCAGTATTTT
>NA|TRBV16|TRBJ2-1|TRBD2
CASSQSGTSGNEQFF
TGTGCCAGCAGCCAATCGGGGACTAGCGGGAATGAGCAGTTCTTC
>once|TRBV19|TRBJ1-5|NA
CASSISKQYNQPQHF
TGTGCCAGTAGTATTTCAAAACAGTACAATCAGCCCCAGCATTTT
>NA|TRBV2|TRBJ2-1|TRBD2
CASIQRTSGIYNEQFF
TGTGCCAGCATCCAAAGGACTAGCGGGATATACAATGAGCAGTTCTTC
>NA|TRBV5-1|TRBJ2-1|NA
CASSQGSNEQFF
TGCGCCAGCAGTCAGGGGAGCAATGAGCAGTTCTTC
>NA|TRBV24-1|TRBJ2-2|TRBD2
CATSAPLGGRGGELFF
TGTGCCACCAGTGCCCCGCTCGGCGGGAGGGGCGGGGAGCTGTTTTTT
>NA|TRBV27|TRBJ1-2|NA
CASSPGQGYGYTF
TGTGCCAGCAGTCCTGGGCAGGGCTATGGCTACACCTTC
>NA|TRBV29-1|TRBJ2-7|NA
CSVGWRSGEQYF
TGCAGCGTTGGATGGAGGTCGGGAGAGCAGTACTTC
>NA|TRBV18|TRBJ2-3|NA
CASSPPYGTDTQYF
TGTGCCAGCTCACCACCGTACGGTACAGATACGCAGTATTTT
>NA|TRBV2|TRBJ2-3|TRBD2
CASSRLAGLDTQYF
TGTGCCAGCAGTCGACTAGCGGGATTAGATACGCAGTATTTT
>NA|TRBV14|TRBJ1-1|NA
CASSQSQGIGAFF
TGTGCCAGCAGCCAATCCCAGGGAATAGGAGCTTTCTTT
>NA|TRBV7-9|TRBJ2-7|NA
CASSLGSSSGYEQYF
TGTGCCAGCAGCTTAGGGTCCAGTTCTGGCTACGAGCAGTACTTC
>NA|TRBV25-1|TRBJ2-7|TRBD2
CASRSTSGNYEQYF
TGTGCCAGCAGGTCGACTAGCGGGAATTACGAGCAGTACTTC
>NA|TRBV28|TRBJ1-5|NA
CASSFGGGSHQPQHF
TGTGCCAGCAGTTTTGGCGGGGGAAGTCATCAGCCCCAGCATTTT
>NA|TRBV4-2|TRBJ1-2|NA
CASSQQGNYGYTF
TGTGCCAGCAGCCAACAGGGGAACTATGGCTACACCTTC
>few|TRBV7-9|TRBJ2-1|NA
CASSQRRSDYNEQFF
TGTGCCAGCAGCCAACGGAGGTCAGATTACAATGAGCAGTTCTTC
>NA|TRBV30|TRBJ2-3|TRBD2
CAWNPSGSPDTQYF
TGTGCCTGGAACCCCAGCGGGAGTCCCGATACGCAGTATTTT
>NA|TRBV6-5|TRBJ2-2|TRBD1
CASSYSRQGSTGELFF
TGTGCCAGCAGTTACTCGAGACAGGGAAGCACCGGGGAGCTGTTTTTT
>once|TRBV7-2|TRBJ1-1|TRBD1
CASSNRDRGHTEAFF
TGTGCCAGCAGCAACCGGGACAGGGGGCACACTGAAGCTTTCTTT
>NA|TRBV27|TRBJ2-7|TRBD1
CASSPRQGLGEQYF
TGTGCCAGCAGTCCTAGACAGGGCCTTGGGGAGCAGTACTTC
>NA|TRBV7-3|TRBJ2-1|NA
CASSLRRDNEQFF
TGTGCCAGCAGCTTAAGGCGGGACAATGAGCAGTTCTTC
>NA|TRBV19|TRBJ1-2|NA
CASSTETPYYGYTF
TGTGCCAGTAGTACAGAGACACCTTACTATGGCTACACCTTC
>once|TRBV7-8|TRBJ1-4|NA
CASSSSGYNEKLFF
TGTGCCAGCAGCTCCTCAGGTTATAATGAAAAACTGTTTTTT
>NA|TRBV4-1|TRBJ2-5|NA
CASSRAPQETQYF
TGCGCCAGCAGCCGGGCCCCCCAGGAGACCCAGTACTTC
>NA|TRBV13|TRBJ2-3|TRBD2
CASIPFREGGSDTQYF
TGTGCCAGCATCCCCTTTCGGGAGGGAGGGTCAGATACGCAGTATTTT
>once|TRBV28|TRBJ2-7|TRBD1
CASSSRQGRFYEQYF
TGTGCCAGCAGTTCCCGACAGGGGAGGTTCTACGAGCAGTACTTC
>NA|TRBV21-1|TRBJ2-1|NA
CASSKWGLAGPPYNEQFF
TGTGCCAGCAGCAAATGGGGGCTAGCGGGACCACCTTACAATGAGCAGTTCTTC
>NA|TRBV6-6|TRBJ1-1|NA
CASSYQANTEAFF
TGTGCCAGCAGTTATCAAGCCAACACTGAAGCTTTCTTT
>NA|TRBV6-5|TRBJ2-5|NA
CASSYRRAETQYF
TGTGCCAGCAGTTACCGCAGGGCTGAGACCCAGTACTTC
>NA|TRBV28|TRBJ1-2|TRBD1
CASSLTQGQGGGYTF
TGTGCCAGCAGTCTCACCCAGGGACAGGGTGGGGGCTACACCTTC
>once|TRBV6-1|TRBJ2-3|NA
CASSEAPTDTQYF
TGTGCCAGCAGTGAAGCCCCAACAGATACGCAGTATTTT
>NA|TRBV20-1|TRBJ2-3|NA
CSASGDTQYF
TGCAGTGCTAGCGGAGATACGCAGTATTTT
>NA|TRBV10-3|TRBJ2-6|NA
CAISESEGSGANVLTF
TGTGCCATCAGTGAGTCGGAGGGCTCTGGGGCCAACGTCCTGACTTTC
>NA|TRBV7-2|TRBJ1-1|TRBD1
CASSFGDRGNTEAFF
TGTGCCAGCAGCTTTGGCGACAGGGGGAACACTGAAGCTTTCTTT
>NA|TRBV11-2|TRBJ2-5|NA
CASSLGVVAEQETQYF
TGTGCCAGCAGCTTAGGAGTAGTAGCGGAACAAGAGACCCAGTACTTC
>NA|TRBV4-2|TRBJ1-3|TRBD1
CASSQEIPGGAGNTIYF
TGTGCCAGCAGCCAAGAGATCCCAGGGGGTGCTGGAAACACCATATATTTT